Listed below are T cell receptor beta chains from one sample, sequenced in a study of metastatic and nonmetastatic thyroid tumors. TCRdb re-called clones from the PCR reads using MiXCR. The sample includes 30,000 to 45,000 clones, approximately 51% of them seen just once. The material sequenced was tumor tissue. The source of these receptors is a male donor with papillary thyroid cancer or a benign thyroid nodule (not recorded which). Some clones in this sample may be carry-over from other donors' samples. The CDR3 runs from the conserved cysteine through the conserved F or W. The D gene is left open where the match is weak. Clone size is not always given. Where it is, it says once, few, many or a class for expanded clones.

TRBJ2-7,15,TRBV11-2,few,.,CASMPGTVPTYEQYF
TRBJ1-2,15,TRBV9,.,.,CASSVDPTANYGYTF
TRBJ2-2,14,TRBV20-1,.,TRBD1,CSARTGANTGELFF
TRBJ1-1,14,TRBV6-1,.,.,CASSEFVRGAEAFF
TRBJ2-7,19,TRBV28,.,TRBD2,CASSLPGLAGPSSTYEQYF
TRBJ2-1,17,TRBV9,.,TRBD1,CASSPRDSLSSYNEQFF
TRBJ2-7,16,TRBV20-1,.,.,CSAQYPIGGQGGEQYF
TRBJ2-7,14,TRBV4-1,.,TRBD1,CASSQGTGIYEQYF
TRBJ1-5,16,TRBV7-2,.,.,CASSPRGGGSNQPQHF
TRBJ1-5,16,TRBV10-3,few,.,CAISGGFTGFVGPQHF
TRBJ2-7,15,TRBV27,few,.,CASSSLGSGAYEQYF
TRBJ2-7,14,TRBV28,.,TRBD2,CASSRPSGDGGQYF
TRBJ2-1,15,TRBV11-2,.,TRBD2,CASSLELAGDNEQFF
TRBJ2-1,15,TRBV9,.,.,CASSVESTSHNEQFF
TRBJ1-2,11,TRBV6-1,.,.,CATGGTYGYTF
TRBJ1-1,16,TRBV6-2/TRBV6-3,.,.,CASSYSRGDSKTEAFF
TRBJ1-4,14,TRBV5-1,.,.,CASSLDGGNEKLFF
TRBJ2-7,13,TRBV27,.,.,CASSLSSEVEQYF
TRBJ2-2,14,TRBV20-1,.,TRBD2,CSANSGETTGELFF
TRBJ2-2,17,TRBV24-1,.,.,CAASDLSGPANTGELFF
TRBJ1-1,14,TRBV20-1,.,TRBD1,CSARPGGLNTEAFF
TRBJ2-7,14,TRBV20-1,.,TRBD2,CSARGTSGRYEQYF
TRBJ1-2,14,TRBV6-1,few,.,CASSRDGGMYGYTF
TRBJ2-7,16,TRBV5-1,.,.,CASSYGPDRRSYEQYF
TRBJ1-1,14,TRBV28,.,.,CASSLFRANTEAFF
TRBJ2-7,15,TRBV5-8,few,TRBD1,CASSLGGTGGYEQYF
TRBJ2-5,13,TRBV6-5,.,.,CASSYGGAETQYF
TRBJ2-3,15,TRBV4-2,.,TRBD2,CASSQTGGQRDTQYF
TRBJ1-2,15,TRBV29-1,few,TRBD1,CSVEIGGTGSGVYTF
TRBJ2-3,14,TRBV29-1,.,.,CSVEYPQGTDTQYF
TRBJ2-2,13,TRBV28,few,.,CASTPPSTGELFF
TRBJ1-4,12,TRBV12-3/TRBV12-4,.,.,CASRVFNEELFF
TRBJ2-7,15,TRBV30,few,.,CAWSVLFGQTSEQYF
TRBJ1-1,12,TRBV11-2,.,.,CASRGMNTEAFF
TRBJ1-1,12,TRBV20-1,.,TRBD1,CSAHRGNTEAFF
TRBJ2-1,14,TRBV30,.,.,CAWSGGSGNNEQFF
TRBJ2-7,13,TRBV7-2,.,.,CASGRGDRYEQYF
TRBJ2-1,17,TRBV11-1,.,TRBD1,CASSLGVSGQGVNGEFF
TRBJ2-7,15,TRBV27,few,TRBD1,CASSFAGTGAREQYF
TRBJ2-2,13,TRBV12-3/TRBV12-4,.,.,CASSFGNTGELFF
TRBJ1-6,16,TRBV19,.,.,CASSRGFRAYNSPLHF
TRBJ2-4,13,TRBV7-2,.,.,CASSLGVGRIQYF
TRBJ1-1,11,TRBV30,.,.,CAWSEVGEAFF
TRBJ1-3,14,TRBV19,.,.,CASSIGASGNTIYF
TRBJ1-2,13,TRBV6-1,.,TRBD1,CASSRTGTARYTF
TRBJ1-1,15,TRBV9,.,.,CASSPDAGVGTEAFF
TRBJ2-1,15,TRBV6-2/TRBV6-3,.,.,CATRGDWEVKEEQFF
TRBJ1-2,12,TRBV5-1,few,.,CASSLADYGYTF
TRBJ2-3,16,TRBV5-1,once,.,CASSLGSHHLVNTQYF
TRBJ2-7,15,TRBV20-1,.,TRBD1,CSARDWRTGGNEQYF